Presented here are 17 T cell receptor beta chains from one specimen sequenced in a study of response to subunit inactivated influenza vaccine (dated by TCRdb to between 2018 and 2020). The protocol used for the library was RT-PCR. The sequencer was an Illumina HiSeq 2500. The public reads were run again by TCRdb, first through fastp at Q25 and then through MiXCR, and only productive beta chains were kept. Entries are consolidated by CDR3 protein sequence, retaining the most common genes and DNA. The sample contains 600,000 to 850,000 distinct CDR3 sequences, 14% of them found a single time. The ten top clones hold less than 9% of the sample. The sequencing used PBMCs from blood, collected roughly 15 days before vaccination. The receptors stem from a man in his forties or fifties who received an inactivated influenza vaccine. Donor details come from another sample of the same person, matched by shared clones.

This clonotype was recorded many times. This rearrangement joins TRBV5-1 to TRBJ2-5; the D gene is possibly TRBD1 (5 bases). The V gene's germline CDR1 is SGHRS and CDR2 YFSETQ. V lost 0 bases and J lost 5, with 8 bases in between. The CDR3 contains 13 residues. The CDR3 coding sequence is TGCGCCAGCAGCTTGGAGGGGCTCGAGACCCAGTACTTC. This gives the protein CASSLEGLETQYF.

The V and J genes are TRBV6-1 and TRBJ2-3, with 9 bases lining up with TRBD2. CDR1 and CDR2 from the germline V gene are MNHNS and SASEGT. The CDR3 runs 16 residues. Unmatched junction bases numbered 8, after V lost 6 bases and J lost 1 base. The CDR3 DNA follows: TGTGCCAGCAGACTACGGCCTAGCGGGGGCACAGATACGCAGTATTTT. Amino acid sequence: CASRLRPSGGTDTQYF.

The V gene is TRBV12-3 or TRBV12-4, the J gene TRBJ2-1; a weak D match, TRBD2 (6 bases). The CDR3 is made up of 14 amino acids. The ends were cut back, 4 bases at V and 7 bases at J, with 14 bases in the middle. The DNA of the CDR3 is TGTGCCAGCAGTTATGAACTAGCTGGGAATGAGCAGTTCTTC. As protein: CASSYELAGNEQFF.

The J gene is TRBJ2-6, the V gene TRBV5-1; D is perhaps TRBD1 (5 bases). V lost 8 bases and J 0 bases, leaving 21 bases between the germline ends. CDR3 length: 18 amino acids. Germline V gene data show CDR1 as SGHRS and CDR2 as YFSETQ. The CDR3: CASRRNSLQGSGANVLTF. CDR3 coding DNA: TGCGCCAGTCGTCGGAACAGCCTCCAGGGCTCTGGGGCCAACGTCCTGACTTTC.

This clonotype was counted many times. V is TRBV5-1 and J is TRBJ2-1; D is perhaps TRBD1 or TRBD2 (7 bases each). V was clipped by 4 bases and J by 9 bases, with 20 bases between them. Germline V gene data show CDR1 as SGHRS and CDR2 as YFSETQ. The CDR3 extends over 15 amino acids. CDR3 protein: CASSPQGGGISEQFF. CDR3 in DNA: TGCGCCAGCAGCCCTCAGGGGGGGGGAATCAGTGAGCAGTTCTTC.

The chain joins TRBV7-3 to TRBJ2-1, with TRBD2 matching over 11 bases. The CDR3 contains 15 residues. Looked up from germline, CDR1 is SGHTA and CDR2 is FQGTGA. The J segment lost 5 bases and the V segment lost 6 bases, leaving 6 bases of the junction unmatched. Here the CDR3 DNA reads TGTGCCAGCAGGGAACCGGGACTAGCGGACAATGAGCAGTTCTTC. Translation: CASREPGLADNEQFF.

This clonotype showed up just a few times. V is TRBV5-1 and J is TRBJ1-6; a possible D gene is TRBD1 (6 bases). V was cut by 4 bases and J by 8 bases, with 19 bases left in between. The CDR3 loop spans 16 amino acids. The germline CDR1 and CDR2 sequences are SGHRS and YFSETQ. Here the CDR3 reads CASSPGGSRGDSPLHF. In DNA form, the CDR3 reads TGCGCCAGCAGCCCGGGAGGGTCGAGGGGGGATTCACCCCTCCACTTT.

As DNA, the CDR3 is TGTGCCAGCAGCCCGAACACCGGGTCTCAAGAGACCCAGTACTTC. Residues: CASSPNTGSQETQYF. J is TRBJ2-5 and V is TRBV7-2; D is unclear. The CDR3 has 15 amino acids. Per the germline V gene, CDR1 is SGHTA and CDR2 is FQGNSA. The V end was cut by 5 bases, the J end by 2 bases, with 15 bases between.

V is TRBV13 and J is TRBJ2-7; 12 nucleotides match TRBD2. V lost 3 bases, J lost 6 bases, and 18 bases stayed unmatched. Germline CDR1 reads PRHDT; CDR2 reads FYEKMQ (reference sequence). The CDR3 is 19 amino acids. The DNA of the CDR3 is TGTGCCAGCAGCTTCTCACTAGCGGGGGGCCCCTTGGCTGAGGGCGAGCAGTACTTC. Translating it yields CASSFSLAGGPLAEGEQYF.

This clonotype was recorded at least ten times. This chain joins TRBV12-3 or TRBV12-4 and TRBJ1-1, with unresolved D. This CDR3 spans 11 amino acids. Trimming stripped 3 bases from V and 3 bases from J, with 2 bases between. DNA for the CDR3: TGTGCCAGCAGTTTCCACACTGAAGCTTTCTTT. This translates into CASSFHTEAFF.

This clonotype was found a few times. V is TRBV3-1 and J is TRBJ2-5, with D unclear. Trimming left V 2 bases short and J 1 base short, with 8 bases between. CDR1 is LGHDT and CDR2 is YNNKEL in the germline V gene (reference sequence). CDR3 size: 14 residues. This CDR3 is CASSQRETQETQYF. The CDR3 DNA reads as TGTGCCAGCAGCCAACGAGAAACCCAAGAGACCCAGTACTTC.

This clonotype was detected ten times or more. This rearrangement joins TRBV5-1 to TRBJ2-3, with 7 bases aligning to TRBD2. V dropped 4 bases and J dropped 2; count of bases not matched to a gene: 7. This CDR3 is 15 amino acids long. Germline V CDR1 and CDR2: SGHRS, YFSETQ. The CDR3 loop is CASSQGLQVTDTQYF. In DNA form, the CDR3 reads TGCGCCAGCAGCCAGGGACTACAGGTCACAGATACGCAGTATTTT.

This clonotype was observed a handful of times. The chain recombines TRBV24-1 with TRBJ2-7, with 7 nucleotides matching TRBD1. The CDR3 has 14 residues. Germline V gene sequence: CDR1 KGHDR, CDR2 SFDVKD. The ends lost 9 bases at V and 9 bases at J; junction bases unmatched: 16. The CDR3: CATGTDRSYEGQYF. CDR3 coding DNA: TGTGCCACCGGAACGGACAGGTCCTACGAAGGGCAGTACTTC.

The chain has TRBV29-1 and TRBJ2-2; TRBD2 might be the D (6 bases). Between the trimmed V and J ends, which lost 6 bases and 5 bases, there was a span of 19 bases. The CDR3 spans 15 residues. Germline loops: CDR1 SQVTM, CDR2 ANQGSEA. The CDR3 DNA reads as TGCAGCGTCGGGACTTCACGGGGAAATACCGGGGAGCTGTTTTTT. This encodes CSVGTSRGNTGELFF.

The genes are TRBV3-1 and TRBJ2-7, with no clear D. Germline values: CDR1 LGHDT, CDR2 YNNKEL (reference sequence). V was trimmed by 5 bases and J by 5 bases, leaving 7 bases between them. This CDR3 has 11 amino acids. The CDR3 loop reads CASSNLDEQYF. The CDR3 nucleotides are TGTGCCAGCAGCAACCTGGACGAGCAGTACTTC.

CDR3 sequence (DNA): TGTGCCAGCTTGACTAGCGGGAGCTTTCGAAATGAGCAGTTCTTC. Encoded protein: CASLTSGSFRNEQFF. The gene calls are TRBV12-3 or TRBV12-4 and TRBJ2-1, with 12 bases fitting TRBD2. CDR3 length: 15 amino acids. V dropped 8 bases and J dropped 7; count of bases not matched to a gene: 9.

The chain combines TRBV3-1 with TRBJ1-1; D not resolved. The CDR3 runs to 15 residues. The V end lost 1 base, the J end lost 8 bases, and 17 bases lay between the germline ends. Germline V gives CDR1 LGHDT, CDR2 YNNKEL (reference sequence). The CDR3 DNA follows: TGTGCCAGCAGCCAAGGACTCTCGACCCCCCGGGAAGCTTTCTTT. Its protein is CASSQGLSTPREAFF.